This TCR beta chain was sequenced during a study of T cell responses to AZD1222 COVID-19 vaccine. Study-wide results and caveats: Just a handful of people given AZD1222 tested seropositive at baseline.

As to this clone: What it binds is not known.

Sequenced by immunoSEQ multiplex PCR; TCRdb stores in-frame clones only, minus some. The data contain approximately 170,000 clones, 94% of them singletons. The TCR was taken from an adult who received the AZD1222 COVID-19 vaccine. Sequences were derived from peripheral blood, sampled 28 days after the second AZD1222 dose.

The CDR3 protein is CASSHHGGANGYTF. In nucleotides, the CDR3 is TGTGCCAGTAGCCACCACGGCGGGGCGAATGGCTACACCTTC. This chain links TRBV19 with TRBJ1-2; D might be TRBD1 (5 bases). Between the trimmed V and J ends, which lost 6 bases and 6 bases, there was a span of 17 bases. This CDR3 has 14 amino acids. Per germline, CDR1 LNHDA and CDR2 SQIVND (reference sequence).